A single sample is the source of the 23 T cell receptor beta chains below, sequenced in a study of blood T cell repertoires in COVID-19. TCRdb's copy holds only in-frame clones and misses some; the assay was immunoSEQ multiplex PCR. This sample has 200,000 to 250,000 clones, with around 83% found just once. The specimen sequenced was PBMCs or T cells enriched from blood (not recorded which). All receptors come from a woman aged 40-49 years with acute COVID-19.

The CDR3 spells CATTSDRVENTIYF. The CDR3 nucleotides read TGTGCCACCACCTCAGACAGGGTAGAAAACACCATATATTTT. The genes are TRBV24-1 and TRBJ1-3; 7 bases agree with TRBD1. The CDR3 contains 14 residues. J was trimmed by 6 bases and V by 8 bases; bases with no gene match: 9. CDR1 and CDR2 from the germline V gene are KGHDR and SFDVKD.

CDR3: CASSLGELANYGYTF. The DNA of the CDR3 is TGTGCCAGCAGCTTAGGAGAGTTAGCTAACTATGGCTACACCTTC. The rearrangement joins TRBV7-9 to TRBJ1-2; D is unresolved. Germline lookup yields CDR1 SEHNR and CDR2 FQNEAQ (reference sequence). V was pared by 1 base and J by 0 bases, with 9 bases between. This CDR3 has 15 residues.

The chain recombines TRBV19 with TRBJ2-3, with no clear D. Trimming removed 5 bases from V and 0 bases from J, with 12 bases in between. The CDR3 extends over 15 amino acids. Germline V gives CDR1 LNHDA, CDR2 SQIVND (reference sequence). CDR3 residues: CASSSPRTSTDTQYF. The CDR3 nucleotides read TGTGCCAGTAGTTCCCCCCGTACTAGCACAGATACGCAGTATTTT.

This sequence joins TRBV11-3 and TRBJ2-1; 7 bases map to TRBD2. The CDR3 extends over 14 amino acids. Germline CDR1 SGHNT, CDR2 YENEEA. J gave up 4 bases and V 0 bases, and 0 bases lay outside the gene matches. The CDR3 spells CASSLEAGYNEQFF. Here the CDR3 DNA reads TGTGCCAGCAGCTTAGAAGCGGGGTACAATGAGCAGTTCTTC.

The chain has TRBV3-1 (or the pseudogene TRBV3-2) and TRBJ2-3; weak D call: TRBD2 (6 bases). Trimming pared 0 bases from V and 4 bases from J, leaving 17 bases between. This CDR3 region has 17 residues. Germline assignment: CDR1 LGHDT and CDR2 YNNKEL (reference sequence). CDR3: CASSQEWAGRGADTQYF. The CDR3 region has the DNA TGTGCCAGCAGCCAAGAGTGGGCGGGAAGAGGGGCAGATACGCAGTATTTT.

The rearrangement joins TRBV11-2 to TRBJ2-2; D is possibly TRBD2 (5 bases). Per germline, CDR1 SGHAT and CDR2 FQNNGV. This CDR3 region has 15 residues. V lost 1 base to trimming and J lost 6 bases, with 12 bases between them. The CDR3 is CASSLVLAQSGELFF. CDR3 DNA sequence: TGTGCCAGCAGCTTAGTCCTAGCTCAGTCCGGGGAGCTGTTTTTT.

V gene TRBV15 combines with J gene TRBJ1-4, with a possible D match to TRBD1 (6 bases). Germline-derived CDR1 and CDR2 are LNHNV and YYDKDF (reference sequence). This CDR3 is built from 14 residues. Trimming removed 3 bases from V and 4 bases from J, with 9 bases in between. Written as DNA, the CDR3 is TGTGCCACCAGCAGGGACAGTAGTAATGAAAAACTGTTTTTT. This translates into CATSRDSSNEKLFF.

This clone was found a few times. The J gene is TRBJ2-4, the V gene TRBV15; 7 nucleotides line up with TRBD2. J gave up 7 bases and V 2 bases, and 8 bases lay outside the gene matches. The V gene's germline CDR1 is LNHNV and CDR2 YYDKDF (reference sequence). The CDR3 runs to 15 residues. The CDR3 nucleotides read TGTGCCACCAGCAGAACCCTAGCAGCGGGGAACATTCAGTACTTC. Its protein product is CATSRTLAAGNIQYF.

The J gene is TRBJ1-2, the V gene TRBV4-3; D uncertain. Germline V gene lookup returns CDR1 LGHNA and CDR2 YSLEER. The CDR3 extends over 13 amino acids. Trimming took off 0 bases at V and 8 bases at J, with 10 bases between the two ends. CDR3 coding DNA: TGCGCCAGCAGCCAAGACGTTCAGAGGGGCTACACCTTC. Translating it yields CASSQDVQRGYTF.

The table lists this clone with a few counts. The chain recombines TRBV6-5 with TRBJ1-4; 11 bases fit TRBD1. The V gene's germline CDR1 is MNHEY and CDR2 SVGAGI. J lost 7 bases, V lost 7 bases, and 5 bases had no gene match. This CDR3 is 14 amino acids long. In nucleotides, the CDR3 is TGTGCCAGCAAGGGACAGGGGGAAGTTGAAAAACTGTTTTTT. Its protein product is CASKGQGEVEKLFF.

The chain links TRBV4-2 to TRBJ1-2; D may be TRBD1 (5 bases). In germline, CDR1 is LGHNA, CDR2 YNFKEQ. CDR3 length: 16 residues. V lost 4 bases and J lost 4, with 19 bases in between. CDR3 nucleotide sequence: TGTGCCAGCAGCCTCCAAGGGGCCGACGGGAGCTATGGCTACACCTTC. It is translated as CASSLQGADGSYGYTF.

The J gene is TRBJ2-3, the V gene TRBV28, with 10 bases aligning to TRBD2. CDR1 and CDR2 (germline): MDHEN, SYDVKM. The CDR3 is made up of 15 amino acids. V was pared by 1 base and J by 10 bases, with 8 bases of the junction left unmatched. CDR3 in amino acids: CASSLFAAGGRAQYF. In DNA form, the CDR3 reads TGTGCCAGCAGTTTATTTGCAGCGGGAGGGAGAGCGCAGTATTTT. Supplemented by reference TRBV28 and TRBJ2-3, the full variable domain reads DVKVTQSSRYLVKRTGEKVFLECVQDMDHENMFWYRQDPGLGLRLIYFSYDVKMKEKGDIPEGYSVSREKKERFSLILESASTNQTSMYLCASSLFAAGGRAQYFGPGTRLTVL.

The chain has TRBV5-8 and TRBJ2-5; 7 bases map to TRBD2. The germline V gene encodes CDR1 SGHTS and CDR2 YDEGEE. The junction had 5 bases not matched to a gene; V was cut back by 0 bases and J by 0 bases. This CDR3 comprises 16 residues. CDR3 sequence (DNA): TGTGCCAGCAGCTTGGGCCTAGCGGTGTACCAAGAGACCCAGTACTTC. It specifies CASSLGLAVYQETQYF.

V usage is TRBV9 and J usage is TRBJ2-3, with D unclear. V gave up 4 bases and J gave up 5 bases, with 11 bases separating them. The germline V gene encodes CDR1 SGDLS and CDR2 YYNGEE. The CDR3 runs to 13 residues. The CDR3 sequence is CASSPSRGDTQYF. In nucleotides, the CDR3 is TGTGCCAGCAGCCCTTCCCGAGGAGATACGCAGTATTTT.

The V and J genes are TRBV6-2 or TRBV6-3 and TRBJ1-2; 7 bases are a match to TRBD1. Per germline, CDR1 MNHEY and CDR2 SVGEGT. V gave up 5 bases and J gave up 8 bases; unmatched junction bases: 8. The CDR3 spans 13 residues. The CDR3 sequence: CASSTTGERGYTF. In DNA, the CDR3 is TGTGCCAGCAGTACCACAGGGGAGCGGGGCTACACCTTC.

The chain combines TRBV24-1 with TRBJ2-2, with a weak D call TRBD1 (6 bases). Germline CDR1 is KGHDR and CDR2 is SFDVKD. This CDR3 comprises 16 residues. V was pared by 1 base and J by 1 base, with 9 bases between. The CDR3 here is CATSDFDRKNTGELFF. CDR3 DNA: TGTGCCACCAGTGATTTCGACAGGAAGAACACCGGGGAGCTGTTTTTT.

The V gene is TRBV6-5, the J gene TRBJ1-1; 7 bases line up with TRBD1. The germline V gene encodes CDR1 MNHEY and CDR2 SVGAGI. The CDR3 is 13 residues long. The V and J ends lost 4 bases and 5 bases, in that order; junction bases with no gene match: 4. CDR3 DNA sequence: TGTGCCAGCAGTTCCCCAGGGGGGACTGAAGCTTTCTTT. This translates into CASSSPGGTEAFF.

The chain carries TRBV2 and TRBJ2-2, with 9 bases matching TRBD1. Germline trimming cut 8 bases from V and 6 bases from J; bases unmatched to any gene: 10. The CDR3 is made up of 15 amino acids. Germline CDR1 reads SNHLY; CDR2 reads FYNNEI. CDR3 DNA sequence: TGTGCCAGCCATGAGACAGGGGGGAGGTCCGGGGAGCTGTTTTTT. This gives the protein CASHETGGRSGELFF.

The CDR3 DNA sequence: TGTGCCAGCTCACCAAATGACAGGGTCTATGGCTACACCTTC. As protein: CASSPNDRVYGYTF. The chain carries TRBV18 and TRBJ1-2; 7 nucleotides align to TRBD1. There are 14 residues in the CDR3. Trimming cost V 2 bases and J 4 bases; bases outside gene matches: 4. In germline, CDR1 is KGHSH, CDR2 LQKENI.

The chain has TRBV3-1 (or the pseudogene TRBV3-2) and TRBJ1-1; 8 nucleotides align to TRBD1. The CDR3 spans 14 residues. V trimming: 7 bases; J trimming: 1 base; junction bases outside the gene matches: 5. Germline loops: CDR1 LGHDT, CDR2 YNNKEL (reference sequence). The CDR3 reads CASTTGDSNTEAFF. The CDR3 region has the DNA TGTGCCAGCACGACAGGGGACTCGAACACTGAAGCTTTCTTT.

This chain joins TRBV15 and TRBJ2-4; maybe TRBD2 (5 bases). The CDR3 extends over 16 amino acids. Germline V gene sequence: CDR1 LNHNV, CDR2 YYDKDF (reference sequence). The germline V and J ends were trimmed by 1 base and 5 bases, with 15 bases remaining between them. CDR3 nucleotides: TGTGCCACCAGCAGAGGAGGGAAGTGGGTCCAAAACATTCAGTACTTC. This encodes CATSRGGKWVQNIQYF.

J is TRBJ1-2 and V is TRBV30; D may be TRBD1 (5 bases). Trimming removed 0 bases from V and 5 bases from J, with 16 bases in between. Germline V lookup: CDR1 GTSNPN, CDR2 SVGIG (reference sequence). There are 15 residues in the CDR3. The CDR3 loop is CAWSVWGSQIYGYTF. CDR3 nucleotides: TGTGCCTGGAGTGTATGGGGCAGCCAAATATATGGCTACACCTTC.

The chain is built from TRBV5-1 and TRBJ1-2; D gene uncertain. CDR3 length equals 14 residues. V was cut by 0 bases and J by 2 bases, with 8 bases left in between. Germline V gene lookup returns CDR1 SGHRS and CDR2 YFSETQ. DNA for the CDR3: TGCGCCAGCAGCTTGGAACAGCCCAACTATGGCTACACCTTC. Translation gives CASSLEQPNYGYTF.